This TCR beta chain was found in a study of CD8 T cells in ankylosing spondylitis. Quantitative barcoded 5'-RACE was used to prepare TCR beta libraries. In TCRdb, the 5' RACE reads were re-called with MiXCR into one record per CDR3 protein. Found here are 220,000 or so distinct CDR3 sequences, 18% of them singletons; the top ten hold approximately 46%. This clonotype was picked up many times. Antigen specificity is unknown. General study findings and limits: Characteristic, it appeared, of ankylosing spondylitis blood was a TCR beta motif of 7 or 8 highly homologous variants. Prior literature has documented some motif variants in synovial fluid and blood from reactive arthritis.

CDR3 size: 13 residues. Trimming left V 6 bases short and J 0 bases short, with 8 bases between. The germline gives CDR1 MNHEY, CDR2 SMNVEV (reference sequence). The TCR comes from a male donor with ankylosing spondylitis. Material: blood, either unsorted or a sorted T cell fraction (not recorded which). The chain links TRBV27 to TRBJ1-1; D gene uncertain. The CDR3 DNA reads TGTGCCAGCAGGGTCAGCTTGAACACTGAAGCTTTCTTT. The encoded protein is CASRVSLNTEAFF.